These T cell receptor beta chains were read from a single sample in a study of human T cells and chemical hapten exposure. In TCRdb, the reads were re-called with MiXCR into one record per CDR3 protein. The sample includes about 120,000 distinct CDR3 sequences, about 8.9% seen only once; the top ten take 1.2% to 1.5%. The sample taken for sequencing was whole blood. The receptors here all came from a human donor in good health. Some clones in this sample may be carry-over from other donors' samples. The CDR3 runs from the conserved cysteine through the conserved F or W. D genes are given only for firm matches. Only some rows state a clone size, as once, few, many or a class for expanded clones.

TRBV4-2	NA	TRBJ1-3	NA	CASSQDGQISGNTIYF	TGTGCCAGCAGCCAAGACGGACAGATCTCTGGAAACACCATATATTTT
TRBV20-1	NA	TRBJ2-1	many	CSASHSMIYNEQFF	TGCAGTGCTAGTCACAGTATGATTTACAATGAGCAGTTCTTC
TRBV6-2/TRBV6-3	NA	TRBJ1-2	NA	CASRQPSNYGYTF	TGTGCCAGCAGACAGCCTTCCAACTATGGCTACACCTTC
TRBV11-1	NA	TRBJ1-2	NA	CASSPATDYGYTF	TGTGCCAGCAGCCCGGCGACGGACTATGGCTACACCTTC
TRBV2	NA	TRBJ2-2	many	CASRWGNTGELFF	TGTGCCAGCAGATGGGGGAACACCGGGGAGCTGTTTTTT
TRBV5-1	NA	TRBJ1-4	few	CASSFSEGAPREKLFF	TGCGCCAGCAGCTTCTCAGAAGGGGCGCCCAGGGAAAAACTGTTTTTT
TRBV4-2	TRBD2	TRBJ2-7	few	CASSQEEGLAGVYEQYF	TGTGCCAGCAGCCAAGAAGAAGGCTTGGCGGGAGTGTACGAGCAGTACTTC
TRBV27	NA	TRBJ2-4	NA	CASSLVPRDIQYF	TGTGCCAGCAGTTTGGTCCCCAGGGACATTCAGTACTTC
TRBV7-8	NA	TRBJ1-2	many	CASSLTPENRYGYTF	TGTGCCAGCAGCCTCACCCCAGAGAACCGCTATGGCTACACCTTC
TRBV5-1	NA	TRBJ2-1	many	CASSYPAESSYNEQFF	TGCGCCAGCAGCTATCCGGCGGAGAGCTCCTACAATGAGCAGTTCTTC
TRBV4-3	TRBD2	TRBJ2-3	few	CASSQESGGTDTQYF	TGCGCCAGCAGCCAAGAAAGCGGGGGCACAGATACGCAGTATTTT
TRBV3-1	TRBD2	TRBJ2-5	NA	CASSQASGGALETQYF	TGTGCCAGCAGCCAAGCGAGCGGGGGGGCTTTGGAGACCCAGTACTTC
TRBV6-5	NA	TRBJ1-1	many	CARGRAMNTEAFF	TGTGCCAGGGGACGGGCCATGAACACTGAAGCTTTCTTT
TRBV12-3/TRBV12-4	TRBD1	TRBJ1-5	many	CASSYRDRGGGNQPQHF	TGTGCCAGCAGTTACCGGGACAGGGGAGGTGGCAATCAGCCCCAGCATTTT
TRBV27	NA	TRBJ1-5	NA	CASGGGPYSSNQPQHF	TGTGCCAGCGGGGGGGGGCCTTACTCAAGCAATCAGCCCCAGCATTTT
TRBV6-5	NA	TRBJ2-5	NA	CASSYSIRREETQYF	TGTGCCAGCAGTTACTCGATCCGCAGGGAAGAGACCCAGTACTTC
TRBV20-1	NA	TRBJ1-5	few	CSARDRDPWAQHF	TGCAGTGCTAGAGATCGGGACCCCTGGGCCCAGCATTTT
TRBV20-1	NA	TRBJ2-1	many	CSARGGRDFNEQFF	TGCAGTGCTAGAGGGGGGCGGGATTTTAATGAGCAGTTCTTC
TRBV20-1	NA	TRBJ1-6	many	CSAPRPGSSYNSPLHF	TGCAGTGCTCCGAGACCCGGGAGCTCCTATAATTCACCCCTCCACTTT
TRBV29-1	NA	TRBJ2-5	few	CSAADQGGQETQYF	TGCAGCGCCGCCGATCAGGGGGGCCAAGAGACCCAGTACTTC
TRBV5-1	TRBD2	TRBJ2-7	few	CASSPEREGYEQYF	TGCGCCAGCAGCCCCGAGCGGGAGGGGTACGAGCAGTACTTC
TRBV7-9	TRBD1	TRBJ2-5	NA	CASSLGQGKETQYF	TGTGCCAGCAGCTTAGGACAGGGGAAAGAGACCCAGTACTTC
TRBV10-3	NA	TRBJ2-2	NA	CAITDRETGELFF	TGTGCCATTACCGACCGGGAGACCGGGGAGCTGTTTTTT
TRBV7-9	NA	TRBJ2-7	few	CASSSQGGEQYF	TGTGCCAGCAGCTCACAGGGCGGCGAGCAGTACTTC
TRBV10-3	TRBD1	TRBJ2-2	NA	CAIRTQGDTGELFF	TGTGCCATCAGAACACAGGGGGACACCGGGGAGCTGTTTTTT
TRBV6-5	NA	TRBJ1-3	many	CASSYEGSTGNTIYF	TGTGCCAGCAGTTACGAGGGTTCTACTGGAAACACCATATATTTT
TRBV3-1	NA	TRBJ1-1	NA	CASSQDQGQTEAFF	TGTGCCAGCAGCCAAGACCAGGGCCAAACTGAAGCTTTCTTT
TRBV6-5	NA	TRBJ1-3	many	CASSYGAASGNTIYF	TGTGCCAGCAGTTACGGAGCAGCCTCTGGAAACACCATATATTTT
TRBV5-8	NA	TRBJ1-3	few	CASSLAGDWSSGNTIYF	TGTGCCAGCAGCTTGGCGGGCGACTGGAGCTCTGGAAACACCATATATTTT
TRBV14	NA	TRBJ2-7	NA	CASSLLDEQYF	TGTGCCAGCAGCCTCTTAGACGAGCAGTACTTC
TRBV7-9	TRBD2	TRBJ2-1	few	CASGLAGELEQFF	TGTGCCAGCGGACTAGCGGGAGAACTTGAGCAGTTCTTC
TRBV7-9	NA	TRBJ2-1	many	CASRPITGDFNEQFF	TGTGCCAGCAGACCTATTACCGGGGACTTCAATGAGCAGTTCTTC
TRBV19	NA	TRBJ2-5	once	CASLPRKGSQETQYF	TGTGCCAGCCTACCAAGAAAGGGCTCCCAAGAGACCCAGTACTTC
TRBV9	NA	TRBJ2-2	NA	CASSVGGNTGELFF	TGTGCCAGCAGCGTGGGGGGTAACACCGGGGAGCTGTTTTTT
TRBV18	NA	TRBJ2-6	many	CASSPYQGLSSGANVLTF	TGTGCCAGCTCACCGTACCAGGGCTTGAGCTCTGGGGCCAACGTCCTGACTTTC
TRBV7-9	TRBD1	TRBJ2-6	few	CASSAGQVSGANVLTF	TGTGCCAGCAGCGCGGGACAGGTCTCTGGGGCCAACGTCCTGACTTTC
TRBV12-3/TRBV12-4	TRBD1	TRBJ2-7	NA	CASSSLGTEFNEQYF	TGTGCCAGCAGTTCCCTAGGGACAGAATTCAACGAGCAGTACTTC
TRBV5-1	TRBD2	TRBJ2-1	many	CASSSGGRAKVEQFF	TGCGCCAGCAGCTCAGGCGGGAGGGCCAAGGTTGAGCAGTTCTTC
TRBV20-1	TRBD2	TRBJ2-1	few	CSARPLAGAFLNNEQFF	TGCAGTGCTCGCCCACTAGCGGGGGCCTTTCTTAACAATGAGCAGTTCTTC
TRBV7-6	NA	TRBJ2-1	few	CASSPGFLNNEQFF	TGTGCCAGCAGTCCAGGGTTTTTGAACAATGAGCAGTTCTTC
TRBV4-3	NA	TRBJ2-2	many	CASRSKGTLATGELFF	TGCGCCAGCAGGTCAAAAGGGACACTTGCCACCGGGGAGCTGTTTTTT
TRBV6-2/TRBV6-3	NA	TRBJ1-1	NA	CASTRLWNTEAFF	TGTGCCAGCACCCGACTTTGGAACACTGAAGCTTTCTTT
TRBV6-2/TRBV6-3	NA	TRBJ2-7	NA	CAIGFYEQYF	TGTGCCATCGGGTTTTACGAGCAGTACTTC
TRBV4-1	NA	TRBJ2-7	many	CASSQEGGSDEQYF	TGCGCCAGCAGCCAAGAAGGAGGGTCCGACGAGCAGTACTTC
TRBV20-1	NA	TRBJ2-7	NA	CSARDRPTSYEQYF	TGCAGTGCTAGAGATCGACCGACCTCCTACGAGCAGTACTTC
TRBV27	TRBD2	TRBJ2-5	many	CASSFLAGIGETQYF	TGTGCCAGCAGTTTTCTAGCGGGAATCGGAGAGACCCAGTACTTC
TRBV9	TRBD1	TRBJ1-1	few	CASRPGTATMNTEAFF	TGTGCCAGCAGGCCCGGGACAGCTACTATGAACACTGAAGCTTTCTTT
TRBV20-1	NA	TRBJ2-1	once	CSARDLNGDEQFF	TGCAGTGCTAGAGATCTAAATGGTGATGAGCAGTTCTTC
TRBV20-1	NA	TRBJ1-3	few	CSARQSSGNTIYF	TGCAGTGCTAGACAAAGCTCTGGAAACACCATATATTTT
TRBV5-4	NA	TRBJ2-7	many	CASSLAGRESFYEQYF	TGTGCCAGCAGCTTGGCCGGCAGGGAGTCTTTCTACGAGCAGTACTTC
TRBV28	NA	TRBJ2-2	NA	CASSAPVYRAYTGELFF	TGTGCCAGCAGTGCTCCCGTGTACAGGGCTTACACCGGGGAGCTGTTTTTT
TRBV20-1	TRBD1	TRBJ1-5	many	CSARDDLGTGSMSNQPQHF	TGCAGTGCTAGAGATGACCTCGGGACAGGGTCGATGAGCAATCAGCCCCAGCATTTT
TRBV6-1	NA	TRBJ2-4	many	CASSEARSIAKNIQYF	TGTGCCAGCAGTGAGGCCCGGTCGATAGCCAAAAACATTCAGTACTTC
TRBV12-3/TRBV12-4	NA	TRBJ2-2	few	CASSFWTENTGELFF	TGTGCCAGCAGTTTTTGGACGGAGAACACCGGGGAGCTGTTTTTT
TRBV5-1	NA	TRBJ2-1	NA	CASSLVGGGPHNEQFF	TGCGCCAGCAGCTTGGTAGGGGGAGGGCCCCACAATGAGCAGTTCTTC
TRBV20-1	NA	TRBJ2-3	NA	CSAPENTQYF	TGCAGTGCTCCCGAGAATACGCAGTATTTT
TRBV29-1	TRBD1	TRBJ1-1	NA	CSVRGQAHTEAFF	TGCAGCGTGAGGGGACAGGCTCACACTGAAGCTTTCTTT